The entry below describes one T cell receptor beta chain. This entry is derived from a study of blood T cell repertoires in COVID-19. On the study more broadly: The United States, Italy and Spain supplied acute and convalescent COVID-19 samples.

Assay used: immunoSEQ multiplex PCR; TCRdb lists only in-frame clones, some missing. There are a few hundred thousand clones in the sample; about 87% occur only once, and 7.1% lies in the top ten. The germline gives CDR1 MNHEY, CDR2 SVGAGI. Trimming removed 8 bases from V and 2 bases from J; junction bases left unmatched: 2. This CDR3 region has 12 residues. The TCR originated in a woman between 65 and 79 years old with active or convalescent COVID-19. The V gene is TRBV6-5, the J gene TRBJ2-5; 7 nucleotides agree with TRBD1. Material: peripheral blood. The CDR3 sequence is CASRTGQETQYF. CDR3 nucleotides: TGTGCCAGCCGGACAGGTCAAGAGACCCAGTACTTC.